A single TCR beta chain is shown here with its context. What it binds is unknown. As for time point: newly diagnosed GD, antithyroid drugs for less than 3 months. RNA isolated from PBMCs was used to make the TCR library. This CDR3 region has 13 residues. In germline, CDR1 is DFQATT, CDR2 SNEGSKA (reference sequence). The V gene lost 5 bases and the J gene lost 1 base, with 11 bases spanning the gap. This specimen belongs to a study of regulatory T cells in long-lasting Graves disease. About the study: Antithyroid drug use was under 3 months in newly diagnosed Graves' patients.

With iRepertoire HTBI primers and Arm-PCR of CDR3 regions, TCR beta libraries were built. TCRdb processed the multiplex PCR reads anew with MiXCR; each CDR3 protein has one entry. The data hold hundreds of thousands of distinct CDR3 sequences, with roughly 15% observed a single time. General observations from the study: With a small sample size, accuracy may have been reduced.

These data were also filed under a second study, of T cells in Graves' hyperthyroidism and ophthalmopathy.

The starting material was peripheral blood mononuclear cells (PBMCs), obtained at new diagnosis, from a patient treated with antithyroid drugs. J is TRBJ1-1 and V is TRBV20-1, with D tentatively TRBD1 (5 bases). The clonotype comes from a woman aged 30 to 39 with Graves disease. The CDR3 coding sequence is TGCAGTGCTGGGGCGGGCGGGAACACTGAAGCTTTCTTT. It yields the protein CSAGAGGNTEAFF.